Described below is a single T cell receptor (beta chain) sequence and its context. This specimen comes from a study of T cell changes during pregnancy in multiple sclerosis. Produced via immunoSEQ multiplex PCR; TCRdb's table is partial and in-frame only. The data show over 10,000 clones, around 94% seen once. This TCR was recovered from a female donor with multiple sclerosis, enrolled in a pregnancy study. This material consisted of CD4+ T cells from peripheral blood mononuclear cells, taken before pregnancy.

CDR3 nucleotide sequence: TGTGCCAGCAGCTTAGGTCCCCCCCAGGGCCCTAGCAATCAGCCCCAGCATTTT. Its translation is CASSLGPPQGPSNQPQHF. The V and J genes are TRBV7-2 and TRBJ1-5; D might be TRBD1 (5 bases). The V gene lost 1 base and the J gene lost 0 bases, with 16 bases spanning the gap. The germline gives CDR1 SGHTA, CDR2 FQGNSA. This CDR3 is 18 amino acids long.